Shown below are 4 T cell receptor beta chains from a single sample sequenced in a study of T cell changes during pregnancy in multiple sclerosis. TCRdb keeps only in-frame clones here, not all; method: immunoSEQ multiplex PCR. In the table there are over 90,000 clones, roughly 92% of which are singletons. The starting material was peripheral blood, obtained after pregnancy. The origin of the receptors is a female donor with multiple sclerosis, enrolled in a pregnancy study.

The CDR3 DNA sequence: TGTGCCAGCAGCATACAGGGTAGCTCCTACAATGAGCAGTTCTTC. Protein sequence: CASSIQGSSYNEQFF. The chain links TRBV11-2 to TRBJ2-1; D perhaps matches TRBD1 (6 bases). Germline V CDR1 and CDR2: SGHAT, FQNNGV. V lost 5 bases to trimming and J lost 0 bases, with 11 bases between them. The CDR3 contains 15 residues.

This chain uses TRBV21-1 with TRBJ2-7; the DNA was not used to check the table's D call, TRBD2. TRBV21-1 is classified as a pseudogene. CDR3 size: 16 residues. DNA of the CDR3: TGTGCCAGCAGCAAAGGGATGCTAGCGGCAAACGACGAGCAGTACTTC. It encodes CASSKGMLAANDEQYF.

The genes are TRBV6-1 and TRBJ1-6; 10 bases map to TRBD1. The germline V gene encodes CDR1 MNHNS and CDR2 SASEGT. V was clipped by 5 bases and J by 3 bases; unmatched bases: 1. This CDR3 has 15 amino acids. The CDR3 sequence is CASSRTGGYNSPLHF. For the CDR3, the DNA is TGTGCCAGCAGTCGGACAGGGGGCTATAATTCACCCCTCCACTTT.

The CDR3 nucleotides are TGTGCCAGCAGCTTCCAGGGAGATACGCAGTATTTT. It translates to CASSFQGDTQYF. V and J are TRBV7-6 and TRBJ2-3, with D possibly TRBD1 on 5 matching bases. The CDR3 covers 12 residues. Trimming pared 3 bases from V and 5 bases from J, leaving 6 bases between. In germline, CDR1 is SGHVS, CDR2 FNYEAQ.